Shown below are 12 T cell receptor beta chains from a single sample sequenced in a study of cytomegalovirus exposure and HLA in healthy donors (dated by TCRdb to about 2017). Library construction relied on the immunoSEQ multiplex PCR assay. For the multiplex PCR, a mixture combining 60 forward primers for TCR Vbeta segments and 13 reverse primers for TCR Jbeta segments was used. In its TCRdb copy, this immuneACCESS table keeps in-frame sequences only and misses some clones. Where compared with another copy, unresolved V genes explain less than half of these, and the others have no known cause. The sample yields approximately 86,000 clones; 70% to 80% were counted once. The ten largest clones capture 8.2% of the sample. Material for sequencing was PBMCs. Receptors were obtained from a man between 60 and 75 years old in good health and CMV-seronegative.

This clone has only one observation. V gene TRBV27 combines with J gene TRBJ2-7; TRBD2 matches 7 bases. The germline V gene encodes CDR1 MNHEY and CDR2 SMNVEV (reference sequence). The V segment lost 0 bases and the J segment 3 bases; nucleotides outside the gene matches: 2. The CDR3 covers 14 residues. In DNA form, the CDR3 reads TGTGCCAGCAGTTTATCGTGGGGGGGCTACGAGCAGTACTTC. Translated: CASSLSWGGYEQYF.

The chain combines TRBV5-1 with TRBJ1-1; 10 bases match TRBD1. Germline loops: CDR1 SGHRS, CDR2 YFSETQ. This CDR3 comprises 16 residues. The J segment lost 3 bases and the V segment lost 1 base, leaving 6 bases of the junction unmatched. DNA for the CDR3: TGCGCCAGCAGCTTGTACGGGGACAGGGGAGACACTGAAGCTTTCTTT. Its translation: CASSLYGDRGDTEAFF.

This rearrangement joins TRBV5-1 to TRBJ1-2; possibly TRBD1 for D (6 bases). The CDR3 loop spans 14 amino acids. The germline V gene has CDR1 SGHRS and CDR2 YFSETQ. Trimming removed 0 bases from V and 7 bases from J, with 13 bases in between. CDR3 DNA: TGCGCCAGCAGCTTGGAAGGACAGTTGGGTGGCTACACCTTC. Protein product: CASSLEGQLGGYTF.

V usage is TRBV6-1 and J usage is TRBJ2-3, with TRBD2 matching over 9 bases. The V gene's germline CDR1 is MNHNS and CDR2 SASEGT. The ends lost 1 base at V and 4 bases at J; junction bases unmatched: 9. The CDR3 runs to 17 residues. CDR3 bases: TGTGCCAGCAGTGAAGGGAGTGGCGGGAGGGCCGCAGATACGCAGTATTTT. Its protein is CASSEGSGGRAADTQYF.

The chain links TRBV29-1 to TRBJ2-5; 8 nucleotides match TRBD2. This CDR3 comprises 14 residues. Germline trimming cut 7 bases from V and 5 bases from J; bases unmatched to any gene: 12. Germline-derived CDR1 and CDR2 are SQVTM and ANQGSEA. CDR3 bases: TGCAGCGGGGGGGGGCTAGCGGGCGGGGAGACCCAGTACTTC. It encodes CSGGGLAGGETQYF. Supplemented by reference TRBV29-1 and TRBJ2-5, the full variable domain reads SAVISQKPSRDICQRGTSLTIQCQVDSQVTMMFWYRQQPGQSLTLIATANQGSEATYESGFVIDKFPISRPNLTFSTLTVSNMSPEDSSIYLCSGGGLAGGETQYFGPGTRLLVL.

The CDR3 protein is CASSLDGAGDTEAFF. The CDR3 DNA sequence: TGTGCCAGCAGCTTAGATGGCGCAGGGGACACTGAAGCTTTCTTT. The chain combines TRBV11-2 with TRBJ1-1; D is perhaps TRBD1 (6 bases). V was pared by 0 bases and J by 3 bases, with 11 bases between. The CDR3 is 15 amino acids. CDR1 SGHAT and CDR2 FQNNGV come from the germline V gene.

This clone has just a few counts. V usage is TRBV15 and J usage is TRBJ2-5; 7 bases line up with TRBD1. The J call could be wrong; TRBJ2-7 is a better fit for the DNA end. Germline values: CDR1 LNHNV, CDR2 YYDKDF (reference sequence). The CDR3 has 15 residues. The CDR3 is CATSSSPGQIYEQYF. Here the CDR3 DNA reads TGTGCCACCAGCAGCTCCCCGGGACAGATCTACGAGCAGTACTTC.

The chain couples TRBV5-6 to TRBJ2-6; D gene unclear. CDR1 and CDR2 (germline): SGHDT, YYEEEE. V was pared by 1 base and J by 0 bases, with 8 bases between. The length of the CDR3 is 16 residues. CDR3 nucleotide sequence: TGTGCCAGCAGCTTGACAGACCCCTCTGGGGCCAACGTCCTGACTTTC. As protein: CASSLTDPSGANVLTF.

The rearrangement uses TRBV28 and TRBJ2-7, with 8 nucleotides matching TRBD2. CDR1 is MDHEN, CDR2 SYDVKM, per germline. The CDR3 consists of 17 residues. V shed 2 bases, J shed 0 bases, and the junction held 9 bases outside the gene matches. The chain's CDR3 is CASSLPLLAGSSYEQYF. DNA for the CDR3: TGTGCCAGCAGTTTACCCCTCCTAGCGGGTAGCTCCTACGAGCAGTACTTC. The full variable domain, rest sourced from reference TRBV28 and TRBJ2-7, is DVKVTQSSRYLVKRTGEKVFLECVQDMDHENMFWYRQDPGLGLRLIYFSYDVKMKEKGDIPEGYSVSREKKERFSLILESASTNQTSMYLCASSLPLLAGSSYEQYFGPGTRLTVT.

This clone turned up a few times. The genes are TRBV15 and TRBJ2-7; 9 bases map to TRBD2. Unmatched junction bases numbered 5, after V lost 5 bases and J lost 0 bases. The CDR3 is 15 amino acids. Germline-derived CDR1 and CDR2 are LNHNV and YYDKDF (reference sequence). The CDR3 DNA reads as TGTGCCACCAGCCTTAGCGGGAGTGGCTCCTACGAGCAGTACTTC. Protein: CATSLSGSGSYEQYF. The whole variable domain, remainder taken from reference TRBV15 and TRBJ2-7, is DAMVIQNPRYQVTQFGKPVTLSCSQTLNHNVMYWYQQKSSQAPKLLFHYYDKDFNNEADTPDNFQSRRPNTSFCFLDIRSPGLGDTAMYLCATSLSGSGSYEQYFGPGTRLTVT.

This clone was recorded once. The V gene is TRBV6-1, the J gene TRBJ1-2; TRBD1 might be the D (5 bases). This CDR3 has 15 amino acids. V gave up 0 bases and J gave up 7 bases, with 15 bases separating them. Germline V gene sequence: CDR1 MNHNS, CDR2 SASEGT. The CDR3 protein is CASSEAGAETGGYTF. CDR3 sequence (DNA): TGTGCCAGCAGTGAAGCTGGGGCGGAAACGGGTGGCTACACCTTC.

This clone was seen only a few times. This chain joins TRBV19 and TRBJ1-1, with D possibly matching TRBD1 (6 bases). Deletions cut 8 bases from V and 7 bases from J, with 11 bases between. The germline CDR1 and CDR2 sequences are LNHDA and SQIVND (reference sequence). The CDR3 has 11 residues. CDR3 bases: TGTGCCAGTCAAGACAGGCTTGAAGCTTTCTTT. Its translation is CASQDRLEAFF.